The 20 T cell receptor beta chains below come from one sample, sequenced in a study of blood T cell repertoires in COVID-19. Measured with immunoSEQ multiplex PCR; TCRdb has only the in-frame clones, and not every one. The sample contains 150,000 to 200,000 clones, around nine tenths of which appear only once. The sample comprised peripheral blood. Every receptor here comes from a human donor in a cohort sampled during active COVID-19.

V usage is TRBV11-3 and J usage is TRBJ1-3, with 7 nucleotides matching TRBD1. CDR3 length: 16 amino acids. CDR1 is SGHNT and CDR2 is YENEEA in the germline V gene. V lost 5 bases and J lost 0; bases outside the gene matches: 7. CDR3 in amino acids: CASSPRQGLSGNTIYF. The CDR3 DNA is TGTGCCAGCAGCCCCCGACAGGGCCTCTCTGGAAACACCATATATTTT.

The rearrangement uses TRBV5-1 and TRBJ1-2, with D hard to call. The V gene's germline CDR1 is SGHRS and CDR2 YFSETQ. The CDR3 runs 15 residues. The ends were cut back, 2 bases at V and 3 bases at J, with 14 bases in the middle. CDR3 protein: CASSLGGRSDYGYTF. Written as DNA, the CDR3 is TGCGCCAGCAGCTTAGGAGGGAGGTCGGACTATGGCTACACCTTC. Filled out from reference TRBV5-1 and TRBJ1-2, the complete variable domain reads KAGVTQTPRYLIKTRGQQVTLSCSPISGHRSVSWYQQTPGQGLQFLFEYFSETQRNKGNFPGRFSGRQFSNSRSEMNVSTLELGDSALYLCASSLGGRSDYGYTFGSGTRLTVV.

The rearrangement uses TRBV7-6 and TRBJ2-7, with TRBD1 matching 8 bases. This CDR3 has 16 amino acids. Germline trimming cut 5 bases from V and 4 bases from J; bases unmatched to any gene: 13. Germline assignment: CDR1 SGHVS and CDR2 FNYEAQ. In DNA form, the CDR3 reads TGTGCCAGCAGCACTCCGTCGGGTCAGGGGGCTTACGAGCAGTACTTC. Translating gives CASSTPSGQGAYEQYF.

CDR3 sequence: CASSGQGGYPYEQYF. The CDR3 DNA is TGTGCCAGCAGCGGACAGGGGGGTTACCCCTACGAGCAGTACTTC. This chain uses TRBV7-9 with TRBJ2-7; TRBD1 matches 10 bases. The CDR3 loop spans 15 amino acids. CDR1 and CDR2 from the germline V gene are SEHNR and FQNEAQ (reference sequence). The trim removed 5 bases at V and 2 bases at J, leaving 6 bases unmatched. Supplemented by reference TRBV7-9 and TRBJ2-7, the full variable domain reads DTGVSQNPRHKITKRGQNVTFRCDPISEHNRLYWYRQTLGQGPEFLTYFQNEAQLEKSRLLSDRFSAERPKGSFSTLEIQRTEQGDSAMYLCASSGQGGYPYEQYFGPGTRLTVT.

The V gene is TRBV5-8, the J gene TRBJ2-3; TRBD2 might be the D (5 bases). This CDR3 is 15 amino acids long. V was trimmed by 0 bases and J by 0 bases, leaving 8 bases between them. The germline V gene encodes CDR1 SGHTS and CDR2 YDEGEE. CDR3 coding DNA: TGTGCCAGCAGCTTGGGAGCGGCTAGCACAGATACGCAGTATTTT. Its protein product is CASSLGAASTDTQYF.

V is TRBV28 and J is TRBJ1-1; 7 bases line up with TRBD1. There are 16 residues in the CDR3. Germline CDR1 and CDR2: MDHEN and SYDVKM. The junction had 14 bases not matched to a gene; V was cut back by 5 bases and J by 5 bases. The CDR3 DNA follows: TGTGCCAGCAGTCCATCGACAGGGTGGAAGGAGACTGAAGCTTTCTTT. Its translation is CASSPSTGWKETEAFF.

The CDR3 nucleotides are TGTGCCAGCAGCTTGTATGGGGAGCTGTTTTTT. Translated, it gives CASSLYGELFF. This chain uses TRBV5-6 with TRBJ2-2; D remains ambiguous. Germline values: CDR1 SGHDT, CDR2 YYEEEE. The CDR3 spans 11 residues. The ends were cut back, 1 base at V and 8 bases at J, with 3 bases in the middle.

The V call is TRBV27, the J call TRBJ2-7; 13 nucleotides agree with TRBD2. Germline CDR1 and CDR2: MNHEY and SMNVEV (reference sequence). Trimming took 7 bases from V and 5 from J; bases not matched to a gene: 11. The CDR3 length is 16 residues. The CDR3 nucleotides are TGTGCCAGCACCCGACAGCCGGGACTAGCGGGAAACGAGCAGTACTTC. Its translation: CASTRQPGLAGNEQYF.

The chain uses TRBV5-1 and TRBJ2-7; D unclear. V was trimmed by 1 base and J by 0 bases, leaving 11 bases between them. CDR1 is SGHRS, CDR2 YFSETQ, per germline. The CDR3 contains 15 residues. The CDR3 is CASSLMPNSSYEQYF. CDR3 nucleotides: TGCGCCAGCAGCTTGATGCCCAATAGCTCCTACGAGCAGTACTTC.

The J gene is TRBJ1-5, the V gene TRBV19; no reliable D call. CDR3 length: 14 residues. V lost 4 bases and J 0 bases, leaving 7 bases between the germline ends. Germline values: CDR1 LNHDA, CDR2 SQIVND (reference sequence). The CDR3 here is CASSRQDSNQPQHF. CDR3 DNA: TGTGCCAGTAGTAGGCAGGATAGCAATCAGCCCCAGCATTTT.

The chain combines TRBV9 with TRBJ2-3; 9 nucleotides line up with TRBD2. This CDR3 contains 18 residues. Germline values: CDR1 SGDLS, CDR2 YYNGEE. J gave up 0 bases and V 0 bases, and 8 bases lay outside the gene matches. The CDR3: CASSVAGGLAVSTDTQYF. For the CDR3, the DNA is TGTGCCAGCAGCGTAGCTGGGGGACTAGCAGTAAGCACAGATACGCAGTATTTT.

The rearrangement links TRBV2 to TRBJ2-2, with a tentative D call TRBD2 (5 bases). Germline CDR1 and CDR2: SNHLY and FYNNEI. There are 14 residues in the CDR3. Trimming stripped 7 bases from V and 0 bases from J, with 9 bases between. The CDR3 coding sequence is TGTGCCAGCACGAGCGGCGCGAACACCGGGGAGCTGTTTTTT. It encodes CASTSGANTGELFF.

This CDR3 reads CASSLDQGSGNTIYF. The CDR3 DNA follows: TGTGCCAGCAGCCTCGATCAGGGCTCTGGAAACACCATATATTTT. The chain employs TRBV6-5 and TRBJ1-3; possibly TRBD1 for D (5 bases). This CDR3 is 15 amino acids long. CDR1 MNHEY and CDR2 SVGAGI come from the germline V gene. V lost 6 bases and J 0 bases, leaving 12 bases between the germline ends.

This rearrangement joins TRBV5-4 to TRBJ1-2; unclear D gene. The CDR3 loop spans 14 amino acids. The germline V gene has CDR1 SGHNT and CDR2 YYREEE (reference sequence). Trimming took off 4 bases at V and 2 bases at J, with 12 bases between the two ends. The CDR3 loop is CASSPKGVNYGYTF. CDR3 in DNA: TGTGCCAGCAGCCCTAAAGGAGTAAACTATGGCTACACCTTC.

A few counts support this clone. The rearrangement links TRBV4-1 to TRBJ1-1, with 7 positions matching TRBD1. This CDR3 is 17 amino acids long. The V segment lost 3 bases and the J segment 3 bases; nucleotides outside the gene matches: 13. CDR1 is MGHRA and CDR2 is YSYEKL in the germline V gene. CDR3 nucleotide sequence: TGCGCCAGCAGCCAGGCGTGGACAGGTGGCACGTACACTGAAGCTTTCTTT. This translates into CASSQAWTGGTYTEAFF.

The chain employs TRBV7-3 and TRBJ2-1, with TRBD1 matching over 10 bases. CDR3 length equals 15 residues. V was clipped by 4 bases and J by 2 bases; unmatched bases: 2. Germline V lookup: CDR1 SGHTA, CDR2 FQGTGA. The CDR3 sequence is CASSWDRGAYNEQFF. The CDR3 DNA is TGTGCCAGCAGCTGGGACAGGGGAGCCTACAATGAGCAGTTCTTC. Complete variable domain (other parts from reference TRBV7-3 and TRBJ2-1): GAGVSQTPSNKVTEKGKYVELRCDPISGHTALYWYRQSLGQGPEFLIYFQGTGAADDSGLPNDRFFAVRPEGSVSTLKIQRTERGDSAVYLCASSWDRGAYNEQFFGPGTRLTVL.

V is TRBV7-9 and J is TRBJ1-5; TRBD1 agrees at 7 bases. J gave up 6 bases and V 9 bases, and 11 bases lay outside the gene matches. CDR1 SEHNR and CDR2 FQNEAQ come from the germline V gene (reference sequence). The CDR3 spans 14 residues. The CDR3 spells CASSGTDSTQPQHF. CDR3 DNA: TGTGCCAGTAGTGGGACAGACTCTACTCAGCCCCAGCATTTT.

CDR3 DNA sequence: TGTGCCAGCAGGCAAACACGAACAACTAATGAAAAACTGTTTTTT. Amino acid sequence: CASRQTRTTNEKLFF. The J gene is TRBJ1-4, the V gene TRBV7-8, with unresolved D. The CDR3 runs 15 residues. The germline gives CDR1 SGHVS, CDR2 FQNEAQ. Trimming removed 6 bases at V and 0 bases at J, with 11 bases between.

J is TRBJ2-1 and V is TRBV2; TRBD2 agrees at 13 bases. J lost 0 bases, V lost 6 bases, and 5 bases had no gene match. Germline V gene lookup returns CDR1 SNHLY and CDR2 FYNNEI. There are 17 residues in the CDR3. CDR3 residues: CASSALAGGSSYNEQFF. CDR3 in DNA: TGTGCCAGCAGCGCACTAGCGGGAGGGAGCTCCTACAATGAGCAGTTCTTC.

V is TRBV11-3 and J is TRBJ2-7; TRBD1 matches 7 bases. Germline CDR1 reads SGHNT; CDR2 reads YENEEA. The CDR3 is made up of 13 amino acids. V dropped 5 bases and J dropped 6; count of bases not matched to a gene: 7. The CDR3 region is CASSPRQGTEQYF. The DNA for the CDR3 is TGTGCCAGCAGCCCCCGACAGGGTACCGAGCAGTACTTC.